This T cell receptor (beta chain) is drawn from a study of neoadjuvant anti-PD-1 for oral cavity cancer. As for the study in general: Patients without progression received a fourth nivolumab dose around day 43, then surgical resection on days 50-56.

Sequencing used immunoSEQ multiplex PCR; TCRdb keeps in-frame clones, though not all of them. This sample carries 7,000 or so clones, around 48% of them seen once, and the ten largest clones take approximately 10%. The germline V gene has CDR1 SQVTM and CDR2 ANQGSEA. The V end was cut by 4 bases, the J end by 9 bases, with 12 bases between. The CDR3 extends over 12 amino acids. The TCR was taken from a person aged 35-80 years with oral cavity squamous cell carcinoma. The sample in question was tumor tissue, obtained before nivolumab (anti-PD-1) treatment. This chain joins TRBV29-1 and TRBJ2-2; D is ambiguous. The CDR3 spells CSVGWVERELFF. The CDR3 coding sequence is TGCAGCGTTGGGTGGGTGGAAAGGGAGCTGTTTTTT.